The rows below give T cell receptor beta chains drawn from one sample of a study of vaccination and CD4 T cells after COVID-19. One entry per CDR3 protein results from TCRdb running MiXCR on the PCR reads. The sample lists roughly 4,800 distinct CDR3 sequences, roughly 60% occurring once. The antigens of these receptors remain unknown. Sequencing was carried out using CD4+ T cells from blood, cultured in vitro. Receptors were obtained from a human donor in good health. Each CDR3 is given with its conserved first and last residue. Each record gives: J gene, V gene, clone size, D gene, CDR3 protein, CDR3 DNA. The D gene is left open where the match is weak. A clone size is listed for some rows: how often the clone was seen (once, few, many), or a class if it is expanded.

>TRBJ1-2|TRBV15|few|-
CATSRDDAPKYSDNYGYTF
TGTGCCACCAGCAGAGATGATGCACCCAAATACTCAGATAACTATGGCTACACCTTC
>TRBJ2-6|TRBV6-1|-|-
CASRASGANVLTF
TGTGCCAGCAGAGCGTCTGGGGCCAACGTCCTGACTTTC
>TRBJ2-7|TRBV7-6|few|TRBD1
CASSFDRGLGEQYF
TGTGCCAGCAGCTTTGACAGGGGGCTCGGAGAGCAGTACTTC
>TRBJ1-3|TRBV7-9|once|-
CASSFTDNRNTIYF
TGTGCCAGCAGCTTCACAGATAATCGAAACACCATATATTTT
>TRBJ2-5|TRBV25-1|-|-
CASSESPPYQETQYF
TGTGCCAGCAGTGAATCCCCTCCGTACCAAGAGACCCAGTACTTC
>TRBJ1-2|TRBV10-3|-|TRBD1
CAISESKGAGYTF
TGTGCCATCAGTGAGTCGAAGGGGGCGGGCTACACCTTC
>TRBJ1-3|TRBV19|-|-
CATKKGSSGNTIYF
TGTGCCACCAAGAAGGGTTCCTCTGGAAACACCATATATTTT
>TRBJ1-2|TRBV6-2/TRBV6-3|-|-
CASSEGLGAPYGYTF
TGTGCCAGCAGCGAAGGACTCGGGGCCCCCTATGGCTACACCTTC
>TRBJ1-5|TRBV19|-|-
CASSIDGGPNQPQHF
TGTGCCAGTAGTATAGATGGGGGCCCCAATCAGCCCCAGCATTTT
>TRBJ1-6|TRBV10-1|-|TRBD1
CAGTSGQGNLCGSPLHF
TGCGCCGGGACATCGGGACAGGGTAACTTGTGCGGTTCACCCCTCCACTTT
>TRBJ1-2|TRBV20-1|few|-
CSARVNYGYTF
TGCAGTGCTAGAGTCAACTATGGCTACACCTTC